The sequence of this TCR beta chain was determined in a study of high-grade serous ovarian cancer treatment subgroups. Study-wide context: Samples averaged approximately 15,000 reads and over 6,000 unique TCR beta rearrangements.

Remarks on this clone: Its antigen is unidentified.

The CDR3 length is 15 residues. Trimming shortened V by 0 bases and J by 6 bases, and 13 bases separated the two germline ends. Germline CDR1 LGHNA, CDR2 YSLEER. The study's findings and limits: Spatial context was lost because tumors were sequenced in bulk. TCR clonal relatedness correlated positively with neoantigen level. Different patients shared almost no repertoire; same-patient tumors shared about 0.095 to 0.79.

Produced via immunoSEQ multiplex PCR; TCRdb's table is partial and in-frame only. The sample consists of 3,500 to 4,500 clones, 76% of them appearing once. Tumor samples were obtained before definitive surgery or chemotherapy. Sample: tumor tissue. The rearrangement links TRBV4-3 to TRBJ2-3, with a tentative D call TRBD2 (5 bases). The sequence was collected from a human donor with high-grade serous ovarian cancer. CDR3 bases: TGCGCCAGCAGCCAAGAAAGGACTTGGCTTGATACGCAGTATTTT. It translates to CASSQERTWLDTQYF.